One sample yielded the 20 T cell receptor beta chains listed below, sequenced in a study of cytomegalovirus exposure and HLA in healthy donors. Profiling relied on immunoSEQ multiplex PCR, and the TCRdb table lists in-frame clones only, not all of them. The profile shows about 200,000 clones, roughly 88% of them singletons. Sequencing was done on a sample of PBMCs. The receptor set was obtained from a young woman in good health and CMV-seropositive.

This clone was observed a single time. The gene calls are TRBV19 and TRBJ2-7; TRBD2 matches 12 bases. The CDR3 is made up of 15 amino acids. In germline, CDR1 is LNHDA, CDR2 SQIVND (reference sequence). J lost 3 bases, V lost 5 bases, and 5 bases had no gene match. CDR3 protein: CASSARTSGNYEQYF. CDR3 DNA sequence: TGTGCCAGTAGTGCGCGGACTAGCGGGAACTACGAGCAGTACTTC.

V and J are TRBV4-2 and TRBJ2-7; no reliable D call. The V end was cut by 1 base, the J end by 9 bases, with 13 bases between. The CDR3 has 13 residues. Germline V lookup: CDR1 LGHNA, CDR2 YNFKEQ. The CDR3, as DNA: TGTGCCAGCAGCCAAGGCTTCCCCGTCGGGCAGTACTTC. Protein product: CASSQGFPVGQYF.

The chain uses TRBV7-9 and TRBJ2-3; 10 bases are a match to TRBD2. There are 16 residues in the CDR3. The V segment lost 0 bases and the J segment 2 bases; nucleotides outside the gene matches: 2. Per the germline V gene, CDR1 is SEHNR and CDR2 is FQNEAQ (reference sequence). Here the CDR3 reads CASSLAGLAATDTQYF. The CDR3 coding sequence is TGTGCCAGCAGCTTAGCCGGACTAGCGGCCACAGATACGCAGTATTTT.

This clone occurred a few times. The chain has TRBV2 and TRBJ2-7, with 10 bases aligning to TRBD1. The ends lost 2 bases at V and 7 bases at J; junction bases unmatched: 8. The CDR3 spans 15 residues. Germline V lookup: CDR1 SNHLY, CDR2 FYNNEI. The CDR3 DNA sequence: TGTGCCAGCAGTGAACGGGTGACAGGGGGCGGGGAGCAGTACTTC. It translates to CASSERVTGGGEQYF.

The chain uses TRBV30 and TRBJ2-7; TRBD1 agrees at 10 bases. CDR3 length: 14 residues. V dropped 5 bases and J dropped 3; count of bases not matched to a gene: 7. Germline assignment: CDR1 GTSNPN and CDR2 SVGIG (reference sequence). The CDR3 reads CAWGKWDRGYEQYF. The CDR3 DNA follows: TGTGCCTGGGGGAAATGGGACAGGGGCTACGAGCAGTACTTC.

V and J are TRBV9 and TRBJ2-1; 10 bases match TRBD2. CDR1 SGDLS and CDR2 YYNGEE come from the germline V gene. Germline trimming cut 5 bases from V and 3 bases from J; bases unmatched to any gene: 20. The CDR3 sequence is 20 residues long. The CDR3 region is CASSPRAGGPGTQFYNEQFF. The CDR3 DNA reads TGTGCCAGCAGTCCCCGAGCGGGAGGGCCAGGGACGCAATTCTACAATGAGCAGTTCTTC.

V gene TRBV30 combines with J gene TRBJ1-4, with 10 bases aligning to TRBD1. The V segment lost 3 bases and the J segment 8 bases; nucleotides outside the gene matches: 6. This CDR3 region has 14 residues. Germline V CDR1 and CDR2: GTSNPN, SVGIG (reference sequence). The CDR3, as DNA: TGTGCCTGGAGAAGGGACAGGGGTTGGGAAAAACTGTTTTTT. Translation gives CAWRRDRGWEKLFF.

V usage is TRBV4-1 and J usage is TRBJ2-3; TRBD2 matches at 7 bases. With V trimmed by 0 bases and J by 12 bases, 6 bases remained unmatched. CDR3 size: 13 residues. In germline, CDR1 is MGHRA, CDR2 YSYEKL. CDR3 amino acids: CASSQDGGEEQYF. CDR3 nucleotides: TGCGCCAGCAGCCAAGATGGGGGGGAGGAACAGTATTTT.

This chain links TRBV2 with TRBJ1-2; TRBD1 aligns across 8 bases. Losses at the gene ends were 6 bases for V and 3 bases for J; bases not matched to a gene: 9. The CDR3 is 15 residues long. Germline V gene data show CDR1 as SNHLY and CDR2 as FYNNEI. CDR3 sequence: CASRPTVTGDYGYTF. CDR3 sequence (DNA): TGTGCCAGCAGACCCACCGTGACAGGGGACTATGGCTACACCTTC.

The chain recombines TRBV5-1 with TRBJ1-1; unclear D gene. The germline CDR1 and CDR2 sequences are SGHRS and YFSETQ. V was cut by 1 base and J by 1 base, with 8 bases left in between. This CDR3 region has 14 residues. CDR3 nucleotides: TGCGCCAGCAGCTTGACAGCAGGGAACACTGAAGCTTTCTTT. Protein: CASSLTAGNTEAFF.

J is TRBJ2-4 and V is TRBV2, with D maybe TRBD2 (6 bases). The V and J ends lost 6 bases and 0 bases respectively, with 12 bases between them. The CDR3 covers 15 residues. Germline V gives CDR1 SNHLY, CDR2 FYNNEI. The CDR3 DNA is TGTGCCAGCAGCGGGACTTTCCTAGCCAAAAACATTCAGTACTTC. Amino acid sequence: CASSGTFLAKNIQYF.

This rearrangement joins TRBV5-1 to TRBJ2-7; the D is unclear. The germline V gene encodes CDR1 SGHRS and CDR2 YFSETQ. This CDR3 region has 14 residues. Trimming removed 1 base from V and 0 bases from J, with 8 bases in between. The CDR3 region has the DNA TGCGCCAGCAGCTTGCGTCCCAGCTCCTACGAGCAGTACTTC. Residues: CASSLRPSSYEQYF. The variable domain in full, with the rest retrieved from reference TRBV5-1 and TRBJ2-7, is KAGVTQTPRYLIKTRGQQVTLSCSPISGHRSVSWYQQTPGQGLQFLFEYFSETQRNKGNFPGRFSGRQFSNSRSEMNVSTLELGDSALYLCASSLRPSSYEQYFGPGTRLTVT.

V and J are TRBV19 and TRBJ2-1; D perhaps matches TRBD2 (6 bases). CDR1 is LNHDA and CDR2 is SQIVND in the germline V gene (reference sequence). This CDR3 comprises 14 residues. The V end lost 3 bases, the J end lost 5 bases, and 11 bases lay between the germline ends. The CDR3 sequence: CASSIQRANNEQFF. The CDR3 DNA sequence: TGTGCCAGTAGTATCCAGCGGGCCAACAATGAGCAGTTCTTC.

The rearrangement uses TRBV2 and TRBJ2-3, with 8 bases lining up with TRBD2. Germline V gives CDR1 SNHLY, CDR2 FYNNEI. The V segment lost 5 bases and the J segment 0 bases; nucleotides outside the gene matches: 4. The CDR3 runs 15 residues. The chain's CDR3 is CASSLRLASTDTQYF. The CDR3 region has the DNA TGTGCCAGCAGTTTGCGACTAGCGAGCACAGATACGCAGTATTTT.

The chain employs TRBV6-1 and TRBJ1-5; 7 nucleotides line up with TRBD1. With V trimmed by 4 bases and J by 0 bases, 3 bases remained unmatched. Germline CDR1 reads MNHNS; CDR2 reads SASEGT. This CDR3 has 15 amino acids. As DNA, the CDR3 is TGTGCCAGCAGTGCCGGGACAGATAGCAATCAGCCCCAGCATTTT. It yields the protein CASSAGTDSNQPQHF.

This chain connects TRBV7-8 to TRBJ1-1; 8 bases align to TRBD1. There are 14 residues in the CDR3. Germline values: CDR1 SGHVS, CDR2 FQNEAQ. Losses at the gene ends were 6 bases for V and 3 bases for J; bases not matched to a gene: 6. For the CDR3, the DNA is TGTGCCAGCAGTTCGGACAGGGTTTACACTGAAGCTTTCTTT. Translation gives CASSSDRVYTEAFF.

The rearrangement joins TRBV29-1 to TRBJ1-5; D is uncertain. Germline V gives CDR1 SQVTM, CDR2 ANQGSEA. CDR3 length equals 13 residues. The ends were cut back, 0 bases at V and 9 bases at J, with 12 bases in the middle. The CDR3 nucleotides are TGCAGCGTTGAAGACTCCTCCCGGGGGCCCCAGCATTTT. Protein: CSVEDSSRGPQHF.

The chain joins TRBV29-1 to TRBJ1-1, with 8 bases fitting TRBD1. In germline, CDR1 is SQVTM, CDR2 ANQGSEA. J gave up 5 bases and V 2 bases, and 7 bases lay outside the gene matches. This CDR3 has 14 amino acids. The CDR3 DNA follows: TGCAGCGTTGAAAAGACAGGGGCGCGGACTGAAGCTTTCTTT. As protein: CSVEKTGARTEAFF.

As DNA, the CDR3 is TGTGCCAGCAGCGTAGCTTTGGCAGTAGAGACCCAGTACTTC. Its translation is CASSVALAVETQYF. The chain has TRBV9 and TRBJ2-5; D unclear. CDR3 size: 14 residues. Between the trimmed V and J ends, which lost 0 bases and 4 bases, there was a span of 10 bases. From germline, CDR1 is SGDLS and CDR2 YYNGEE.

The chain employs TRBV6-1 and TRBJ1-1, with TRBD1 as a possible D gene (6 bases). From germline, CDR1 is MNHNS and CDR2 SASEGT. This CDR3 spans 14 amino acids. V was trimmed by 3 bases and J by 4 bases, leaving 12 bases between them. Written as DNA, the CDR3 is TGTGCCAGCAGTGACCAGGGGATTGGCACTGAAGCTTTCTTT. This codes for CASSDQGIGTEAFF.